This T cell receptor beta chain was captured by sequencing in a study of T cell repertoires in cytomegalovirus infection. V lost 4 bases and J lost 8, with 8 bases in between. The germline CDR1 and CDR2 sequences are SGHVS and FNYEAQ. CDR3 length: 12 residues. Each CDR3 protein is one row after TCRdb ran MiXCR on the reads. The sample records roughly 220,000 distinct CDR3 sequences, approximately 38% being singletons. This clonotype was seen only a few times. Its antigen is currently unknown. Study-level findings and limits: Individuals carrying CMV plus the relevant HLA were identified by cumulative frequency of public TCR beta families.

This receptor was identified in a human donor in good health (CMV status not recorded). Some clones in this sample may be carry-over from other donors' samples. The starting material was CD8+ T cells from cultured PBMCs, obtained from culture after CMV antigen stimulation. The V gene is TRBV7-6, the J gene TRBJ1-4; D is uncertain. The DNA of the CDR3 is TGTGCCAGCAGCTCTCTGGGCGAAAAACTGTTTTTT. It yields the protein CASSSLGEKLFF.